These 16 T cell receptor beta chains were all obtained from the same sample, sequenced in a study of OX40 agonist ivuxolimab in advanced cancers. Assay used: immunoSEQ multiplex PCR; TCRdb lists only in-frame clones, some missing. The table shows over 80,000 clones, with approximately 84% occurring only once. The source material was CD4+ or CD8+ T cells sorted from blood, sampled in a trial of the OX40 agonist ivuxolimab. All receptors derive from an adult with an advanced solid tumor such as melanoma, head and neck, liver or kidney cancer.

The chain couples TRBV2 to TRBJ2-4, with unresolved D. The V gene lost 8 bases and the J gene lost 5 bases, with 10 bases spanning the gap. Germline V gene data show CDR1 as SNHLY and CDR2 as FYNNEI. This CDR3 is 12 amino acids long. CDR3 region: CASGTVQNIQYF. Here the CDR3 DNA reads TGTGCCAGCGGTACGGTACAAAACATTCAGTACTTC. Full variable domain (remainder filled in from reference TRBV2 and TRBJ2-4): EPEVTQTPSHQVTQMGQEVILRCVPISNHLYFYWYRQILGQKVEFLVSFYNNEISEKSEIFDDQFSVERPDGSNFTLKIRSTKLEDSAMYFCASGTVQNIQYFGAGTRLSVL.

This chain joins TRBV5-1 and TRBJ1-2, with TRBD1 matching over 8 bases. Germline V lookup: CDR1 SGHRS, CDR2 YFSETQ. V shed 7 bases, J shed 5 bases, and the junction held 7 bases outside the gene matches. CDR3 length equals 13 residues. The CDR3 is CASSGDRLYGYTF. The CDR3 nucleotides read TGCGCCAGCTCCGGGGACAGGTTATATGGCTACACCTTC. The entire variable domain, with the rest obtained from reference TRBV5-1 and TRBJ1-2, is as follows: KAGVTQTPRYLIKTRGQQVTLSCSPISGHRSVSWYQQTPGQGLQFLFEYFSETQRNKGNFPGRFSGRQFSNSRSEMNVSTLELGDSALYLCASSGDRLYGYTFGSGTRLTVV.

The V gene is TRBV18, the J gene TRBJ1-1; 11 bases fit TRBD1. The CDR3 runs 16 residues. V dropped 6 bases and J dropped 0; count of bases not matched to a gene: 6. Germline V gene data show CDR1 as KGHSH and CDR2 as LQKENI. The CDR3 sequence is CASSGTGGIMNTEAFF. In DNA form, the CDR3 reads TGTGCCAGCTCCGGGACAGGGGGGATTATGAACACTGAAGCTTTCTTT.

The rearrangement joins TRBV7-3 to TRBJ2-7; D might be TRBD2 (6 bases). Trimming removed 4 bases from V and 9 bases from J, with 25 bases in between. The CDR3 contains 16 residues. The germline V gene encodes CDR1 SGHTA and CDR2 FQGTGA. The CDR3 nucleotides are TGTGCCAGCAGCTCCCAAGGACCGGGAGCCACTACAGGGCAGTACTTC. As protein: CASSSQGPGATTGQYF.

The chain carries TRBV4-1 and TRBJ1-2; 8 nucleotides line up with TRBD1. Germline CDR1 MGHRA, CDR2 YSYEKL. The CDR3 has 13 amino acids. Trimming took 3 bases from V and 6 from J; bases not matched to a gene: 3. Here the CDR3 DNA reads TGCGCCAGCAGCCAGGACAGGGCAAATGGCTACACCTTC. This sequence encodes CASSQDRANGYTF.

The chain has TRBV7-9 and TRBJ2-1; the D is unclear. CDR3 size: 12 residues. Germline V gene data show CDR1 as SEHNR and CDR2 as FQNEAQ (reference sequence). The ends were cut back, 5 bases at V and 5 bases at J, with 7 bases in the middle. CDR3 sequence: CASSAGNNEQFF. The CDR3 DNA reads as TGTGCCAGCAGCGCAGGAAACAATGAGCAGTTCTTC.

Only one count was recorded for this clone. The rearrangement uses TRBV11-2 and TRBJ2-2; D may be TRBD2 (6 bases). This CDR3 is built from 14 residues. Germline-derived CDR1 and CDR2 are SGHAT and FQNNGV. V was trimmed by 1 base and J by 7 bases, leaving 10 bases between them. The CDR3 DNA follows: TGTGCCAGCAGCTTAGCACTAGCTGACGGGGAGCTGTTTTTT. It encodes CASSLALADGELFF.

The chain has TRBV7-2 and TRBJ1-6; 7 bases are a match to TRBD1. CDR1 SGHTA and CDR2 FQGNSA come from the germline V gene. The CDR3 has 16 residues. V shed 3 bases, J shed 9 bases, and the junction held 11 bases outside the gene matches. CDR3 coding DNA: TGTGCCAGCAGCTTGGGGGACAGCCGGCCCTCTTCACCCCTCCACTTT. Protein product: CASSLGDSRPSSPLHF.

The genes are TRBV9 and TRBJ1-5, with a possible D match to TRBD1 (6 bases). Trimming took 1 base from V and 5 from J, leaving 13 bases between them. CDR3 length equals 15 residues. Germline CDR1 is SGDLS and CDR2 is YYNGEE. CDR3 region: CASSVSQGRDQPQHF. CDR3 nucleotides: TGTGCCAGCAGCGTATCTCAGGGGAGGGATCAGCCCCAGCATTTT.

Notes on this clone: Germline is not matched at one junction end, which may reflect a read error. The rearrangement links TRBV6-6 to TRBJ1-2, with TRBD1 matching over 7 bases. This CDR3 has 14 amino acids. The germline V gene has CDR1 MNHNY and CDR2 SVGAGI (reference sequence). The CDR3 reads CASSYQDRFYSYTF. The CDR3 DNA reads TGTGCCAGCAGTTACCAGGACAGGTTCTATAGCTACACCTTC.

CDR3 protein: CASSITREFYNEQFF. The CDR3 nucleotides read TGTGCCAGTAGTATTACCCGGGAGTTCTACAATGAGCAGTTCTTC. The rearrangement links TRBV19 to TRBJ2-1, with a tentative D call TRBD2 (6 bases). Trimming took 3 bases from V and 3 from J, leaving 12 bases between them. This CDR3 region has 15 residues. Germline CDR1 and CDR2: LNHDA and SQIVND (reference sequence).

This clone was found a few times. The chain employs TRBV11-1 and TRBJ2-1; 13 positions agree with TRBD2. Germline V CDR1 and CDR2: SGHAT, FQDESV (reference sequence). This CDR3 has 16 residues. After removal of 6 bases from V and 9 bases from J, the junction contained 11 bases not matched to a gene. Here the CDR3 reads CASRPRLAGGLGEQFF. Here the CDR3 DNA reads TGTGCCAGCAGGCCTCGACTAGCGGGAGGCCTGGGTGAGCAGTTCTTC. Complete variable domain (other parts from reference TRBV11-1 and TRBJ2-1): EAEVAQSPRYKITEKSQAVAFWCDPISGHATLYWYRQILGQGPELLVQFQDESVVDDSQLPKDRFSAERLKGVDSTLKIQPAELGDSAMYLCASRPRLAGGLGEQFFGPGTRLTVL.

This clone was recorded many times. V usage is TRBV5-1 and J usage is TRBJ1-1; D not certain. The CDR3 contains 14 residues. V lost 0 bases and J lost 8, with 14 bases in between. CDR1 SGHRS and CDR2 YFSETQ come from the germline V gene. For the CDR3, the DNA is TGCGCCAGCAGCTTGGGTTTCGGCGAACCCGAAGCTTTCTTT. It encodes CASSLGFGEPEAFF.

A remark on this clone: The junction does not match germline at one end; this may be a read error. Other DNA sequences from this sample encode an identical CDR3 as well. The chain recombines TRBV4-3 with TRBJ2-2; 10 bases are shared with TRBD2. Germline V gives CDR1 LGHNA, CDR2 YSLEER. This CDR3 contains 17 residues. CDR3 in DNA: TGCGCCAGCAGCCAACTTAGCGGGGGGCAAAACACCGGGGAACTGTTTTTT. Its translation: CASSQLSGGQNTGELFF.

V is TRBV7-2 and J is TRBJ2-7; tentatively, D is TRBD2 (6 bases). The CDR3 length is 14 residues. V lost 1 base and J 9 bases, leaving 16 bases between the germline ends. CDR1 SGHTA and CDR2 FQGNSA come from the germline V gene. CDR3 region: CASSLVPGTRVQYF. The CDR3 region has the DNA TGTGCCAGCAGCTTAGTTCCAGGGACTCGAGTGCAGTACTTC.

The chain links TRBV2 to TRBJ2-2, with D perhaps TRBD1 (5 bases). The CDR3 has 17 amino acids. Germline V lookup: CDR1 SNHLY, CDR2 FYNNEI. V lost 2 bases and J 2 bases, leaving 15 bases between the germline ends. The DNA of the CDR3 is TGTGCCAGCAGTGAAAGGGGTAGGCAGGGCAACACCGGGGAGCTGTTTTTT. It yields the protein CASSERGRQGNTGELFF.